This TCR beta chain emerged from a study of T cell changes during pregnancy in multiple sclerosis. Assay: immunoSEQ multiplex PCR; the TCRdb copy retains only in-frame clones and omits some. Among about 40,000 clones, 75% to 95% were seen once, and the ten largest hold about 0.45%. V was clipped by 6 bases and J by 4 bases, with 18 bases between them. The length of the CDR3 is 14 residues. Germline CDR1 SQVTM, CDR2 ANQGSEA. The input for sequencing was CD4+ T cells from peripheral blood mononuclear cells, taken in the third trimester of pregnancy. This chain connects TRBV29-1 to TRBJ2-5, with D possibly being TRBD2 (5 bases). The clonotype was recovered from a female donor with multiple sclerosis, enrolled in a pregnancy study. CDR3 in DNA: TGCAGCGTCGCCTTGGCAGCTAGCAGAGAGACCCAGTACTTC. It translates to CSVALAASRETQYF.